Detailed here is one T cell receptor beta chain. Its antigen is not known. Sequenced by immunoSEQ multiplex PCR; TCRdb stores in-frame clones only, minus some. This sample carries approximately 110,000 clones, about 87% of them seen once, and the ten largest clones take 3.5% to 4.5%. The data stem from a study of T cell responses to AZD1222 COVID-19 vaccine. Study observations and caveats: The donor cohort was predominantly white British with a female majority, and clonal diversity may have been underestimated.

The ends were cut back, 5 bases at V and 8 bases at J, with 13 bases in the middle. The CDR3 extends over 13 amino acids. Looked up from germline, CDR1 is MNHNY and CDR2 is SVGAGI (reference sequence). The chain combines TRBV6-6 with TRBJ1-3; no clear D gene. This clonotype originated in an adult in good health. This sample comprised peripheral blood, obtained on day 0 of AZD1222 vaccination. The CDR3 spells CASSQKAWDTIYF. CDR3 DNA sequence: TGTGCCAGCAGTCAAAAGGCCTGGGACACCATATATTTT.